These 10 T cell receptor beta chains were sequenced from one sample in a study of regulatory T cells in long-lasting Graves disease. Sample time point: newly diagnosed GD, antithyroid drugs for less than 3 months. Isolated PBMC RNA provided the starting material for the TCR library. TCR beta libraries were built with iRepertoire HTBI primers and Arm-PCR of CDR3 regions. Each CDR3 protein gets one entry after TCRdb re-called the multiplex PCR reads with MiXCR. The table records some 370,000 distinct CDR3 sequences, around 11% of them present only once. These sequences were also reported in another study, on T cells in Graves' hyperthyroidism and ophthalmopathy.

The sequences come from peripheral blood mononuclear cells (PBMCs), collected at new diagnosis, from a patient treated with antithyroid drugs. All receptors derive from a woman aged 18-35 years with Graves disease.

This sequence joins TRBV11-1 and TRBJ2-1, with D unresolved. Germline V gene sequence: CDR1 SGHAT, CDR2 FQDESV (reference sequence). The CDR3 is made up of 14 amino acids. Trimming removed 9 bases from V and 0 bases from J, with 12 bases in between. CDR3 sequence (DNA): TGTGCCAGTATCGACAAGTACTCCTACAATGAGCAGTTCTTC. Translation: CASIDKYSYNEQFF.

This clonotype was counted many times. V is TRBV20-1 and J is TRBJ2-4; no definite D call. From germline, CDR1 is DFQATT and CDR2 SNEGSKA (reference sequence). This CDR3 region has 13 residues. V was pared by 5 bases and J by 3 bases, with 11 bases between. CDR3 amino acids: CSAARWDKNIQYF. CDR3 bases: TGCAGTGCTGCGCGGTGGGACAAAAACATTCAGTACTTC.

The CDR3 DNA follows: TGTGCCAGCAGCCTAAGTGGGGTTTTGTCTTCTGGGGCCAACGTCCTGACTTTC. Translation: CASSLSGVLSSGANVLTF. The chain couples TRBV7-3 to TRBJ2-6; D gene unclear. V lost 5 bases to trimming and J lost 1 base, with 18 bases between them. The CDR3 runs 18 residues. Germline V gene lookup returns CDR1 SGHTA and CDR2 FQGTGA.

This clonotype came up many times. The chain combines TRBV5-1 with TRBJ1-2; 10 positions agree with TRBD1. The CDR3 contains 14 residues. The J segment lost 8 bases and the V segment lost 3 bases, leaving 7 bases of the junction unmatched. CDR1 SGHRS and CDR2 YFSETQ come from the germline V gene. The CDR3 protein is CASSSGDRGDGYTF. The DNA for the CDR3 is TGCGCCAGCAGCTCCGGGGACAGGGGAGACGGCTACACCTTC. The full variable domain, in which reference TRBV5-1 and TRBJ1-2 provide the parts outside the CDR3, is KAGVTQTPRYLIKTRGQQVTLSCSPISGHRSVSWYQQTPGQGLQFLFEYFSETQRNKGNFPGRFSGRQFSNSRSEMNVSTLELGDSALYLCASSSGDRGDGYTFGSGTRLTVV.

Turning to this clonotype: This may stem from a read error, because a much larger clone lies one nucleotide away. The V call is TRBV10-3, the J call TRBJ2-1, with unresolved D. The J call is in doubt because the DNA end fits TRBJ2-3 better. CDR1 is ENHRY, CDR2 SYGVKD, per germline. This CDR3 comprises 15 residues. CDR3 sequence reads: CAISIETARPDAQYF. The CDR3 region has the DNA TGTGCCATCAGTATAGAGACCGCTCGTCCAGATGCGCAGTATTTT.

The chain combines TRBV10-3 with TRBJ1-1; D is ambiguous. The germline CDR1 and CDR2 sequences are ENHRY and SYGVKD. V lost 0 bases to trimming and J lost 0 bases, with 8 bases between them. This CDR3 spans 15 amino acids. CDR3 nucleotide sequence: TGTGCCATCAGTGAGTCTGGACGGATGAACACTGAAGCTTTCTTT. Its translation is CAISESGRMNTEAFF.

V gene TRBV7-6 combines with J gene TRBJ2-3; 11 bases map to TRBD2. Germline CDR1 reads SGHVS; CDR2 reads FNYEAQ. CDR3 size: 21 residues. With V trimmed by 1 base and J by 2 bases, 17 bases remained unmatched. The CDR3 is CASSLGPRLAGIDQNTDTQYF. In nucleotides, the CDR3 is TGTGCCAGCAGCTTAGGCCCCCGACTAGCGGGGATCGATCAAAACACAGATACGCAGTATTTT. The entire variable domain, with the rest obtained from reference TRBV7-6 and TRBJ2-3, is as follows: GAGVSQSPRYKVTKRGQDVALRCDPISGHVSLYWYRQALGQGPEFLTYFNYEAQQDKSGLPNDRFSAERPEGSISTLTIQRTEQRDSAMYRCASSLGPRLAGIDQNTDTQYFGPGTRLTVL.

There are many counts of this clonotype. The V gene is TRBV19, the J gene TRBJ1-5, with a weak D call TRBD1 (6 bases). CDR3 length: 14 amino acids. V was cut by 7 bases and J by 7 bases, with 17 bases left in between. Germline V gives CDR1 LNHDA, CDR2 SQIVND (reference sequence). In DNA, the CDR3 is TGTGCCAGTACCATAGGGGGGGGAGGACAGCCCCAGCATTTT. Translation: CASTIGGGGQPQHF.

This clonotype was seen repeatedly, ten times or more. Here the CDR3 reads CASSNGPTNYGYTF. In nucleotides, the CDR3 is TGTGCCAGCAGCAACGGGCCGACGAACTATGGCTACACCTTC. The V and J genes are TRBV6-1 and TRBJ1-2, with D unclear. Germline V CDR1 and CDR2: MNHNS, SASEGT. V dropped 6 bases and J dropped 2 bases, with 13 bases sitting between them. The CDR3 has 14 amino acids.

This clonotype was counted between two and nine times. The chain's CDR3 is CASSLLPSNRGFGHTIYF. The CDR3 DNA is TGTGCCAGCAGTTTACTCCCATCTAACAGGGGCTTCGGGCACACCATATATTTT. The gene calls are TRBV12-3 or TRBV12-4 and TRBJ1-3, with TRBD1 matching 7 bases. Unmatched junction bases numbered 18, after V lost 2 bases and J lost 8 bases. The CDR3 loop spans 18 amino acids.